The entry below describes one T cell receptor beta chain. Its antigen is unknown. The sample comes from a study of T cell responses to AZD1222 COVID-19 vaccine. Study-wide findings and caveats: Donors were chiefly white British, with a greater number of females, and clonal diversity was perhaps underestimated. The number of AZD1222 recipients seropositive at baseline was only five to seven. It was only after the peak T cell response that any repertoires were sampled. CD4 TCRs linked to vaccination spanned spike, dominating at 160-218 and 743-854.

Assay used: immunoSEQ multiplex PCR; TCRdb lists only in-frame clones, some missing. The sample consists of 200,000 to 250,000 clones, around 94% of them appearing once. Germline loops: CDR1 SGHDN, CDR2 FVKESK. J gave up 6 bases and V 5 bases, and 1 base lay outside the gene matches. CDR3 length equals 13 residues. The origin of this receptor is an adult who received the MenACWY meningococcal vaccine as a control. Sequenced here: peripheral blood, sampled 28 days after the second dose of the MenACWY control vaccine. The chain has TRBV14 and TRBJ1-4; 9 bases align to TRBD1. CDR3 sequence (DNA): TGTGCCAGCAGCTGGACAGGGGATGAAAAACTGTTTTTT. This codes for CASSWTGDEKLFF.